Below are 18 T cell receptor beta chains sequenced from a single sample in a study of blood T cell repertoires in COVID-19. Generated by immunoSEQ multiplex PCR, the TCRdb table keeps only in-frame clones and is missing some. The table includes roughly 120,000 clones, around 88% detected once. The sample comprised peripheral blood. The receptor set was obtained from a human donor in a cohort sampled during active COVID-19.

This chain connects TRBV7-2 to TRBJ1-2; no firm D call. The CDR3 covers 14 residues. The ends were cut back, 0 bases at V and 4 bases at J, with 9 bases in the middle. The germline V gene has CDR1 SGHTA and CDR2 FQGNSA. CDR3 sequence (DNA): TGTGCCAGCAGCTTAGCTTCGGGGTCCTATGGCTACACCTTC. This codes for CASSLASGSYGYTF.

This clone occurred a few times. This chain links TRBV2 with TRBJ2-4; D might be TRBD1 (7 bases). The length of the CDR3 is 15 residues. V was shortened by 5 bases and J by 3 bases, with 14 bases between the two germline ends. In germline, CDR1 is SNHLY, CDR2 FYNNEI. CDR3 in DNA: TGTGCCAGCAGTCTCCAGGGGGAGGTCAAAAACATTCAGTACTTC. This gives the protein CASSLQGEVKNIQYF.

The chain employs TRBV30 and TRBJ1-3; no reliable D call. The length of the CDR3 is 12 residues. V lost 3 bases, J lost 0 bases, and 3 bases lay in between. Germline CDR1 is GTSNPN and CDR2 is SVGIG (reference sequence). In DNA, the CDR3 is TGTGCCTGGAGCAGCTCTGGAAACACCATATATTTT. As protein: CAWSSSGNTIYF.

Concerning this clone: This same CDR3 is encoded by further DNA sequences in the sample. This chain connects TRBV6-5 to TRBJ1-4, with 8 bases aligning to TRBD1. The CDR3 is 14 residues long. J gave up 3 bases and V 6 bases, and 3 bases lay outside the gene matches. Germline V lookup: CDR1 MNHEY, CDR2 SVGAGI. CDR3 nucleotides: TGTGCCAGCAGGCTGACAGGGGCTAATGAAAAACTGTTTTTT. It translates to CASRLTGANEKLFF.

CDR3 loop: CASGSSGQSYNEQFF. The CDR3 nucleotides are TGTGCCAGCGGTTCTAGCGGTCAATCCTACAATGAGCAGTTCTTC. This sequence joins TRBV6-2 or TRBV6-3 and TRBJ2-1, with TRBD2 matching 7 bases. Germline CDR1 MNHEY, CDR2 SVGEGT. This CDR3 spans 15 amino acids. The V and J ends lost 8 bases and 1 base, in that order; junction bases with no gene match: 8.

This chain uses TRBV13 with TRBJ2-1; 10 bases align to TRBD2. V dropped 7 bases and J dropped 8; count of bases not matched to a gene: 11. The CDR3 runs to 15 residues. Germline CDR1 reads PRHDT; CDR2 reads FYEKMQ (reference sequence). CDR3 loop: CASNNLAGVIDEQFF. The CDR3 DNA reads TGTGCCAGCAACAATCTAGCGGGAGTTATCGATGAGCAGTTCTTC. Combining the CDR3 with reference TRBV13 and TRBJ2-1 gives the whole variable domain AAGVIQSPRHLIKEKRETATLKCYPIPRHDTVYWYQQGPGQDPQFLISFYEKMQSDKGSIPDRFSAQQFSDYHSELNMSSLELGDSALYFCASNNLAGVIDEQFFGPGTRLTVL.

This clone was seen just once. This chain connects TRBV7-2 to TRBJ1-1; D is ambiguous. Germline V gives CDR1 SGHTA, CDR2 FQGNSA. The V and J ends lost 5 bases and 1 base respectively, with 8 bases between them. The CDR3 is 13 amino acids. CDR3 DNA: TGTGCCAGCAGCGAACACCCGAACACTGAAGCTTTCTTT. Protein product: CASSEHPNTEAFF.

V is TRBV3-1 (or the pseudogene TRBV3-2) and J is TRBJ2-1; D perhaps matches TRBD2 (5 bases). Germline V gene data show CDR1 as LGHDT and CDR2 as YNNKEL (reference sequence). V was trimmed by 1 base and J by 10 bases, leaving 8 bases between them. The CDR3 contains 12 residues. The CDR3 region has the DNA TGTGCCAGCAGCCAAGCTAGCCGCGAGCAGTTCTTC. Its protein product is CASSQASREQFF.

This clone came up once. CDR3 loop: CAWSRGQEVGYTF. Written as DNA, the CDR3 is TGTGCCTGGAGTCGGGGACAGGAAGTTGGCTACACCTTC. The V call is TRBV30, the J call TRBJ1-2, with 8 bases fitting TRBD1. CDR3 length equals 13 residues. After removal of 2 bases from V and 7 bases from J, the junction contained 6 bases not matched to a gene. CDR1 and CDR2 from the germline V gene are GTSNPN and SVGIG (reference sequence).

The chain couples TRBV2 to TRBJ1-5; 11 bases agree with TRBD1. Trimming cost V 6 bases and J 1 base; bases outside gene matches: 5. This CDR3 is 16 amino acids long. Germline CDR1 reads SNHLY; CDR2 reads FYNNEI. The CDR3 protein is CASRWTGGSSNQPQHF. CDR3 coding DNA: TGTGCCAGCAGATGGACAGGGGGCTCCAGCAATCAGCCCCAGCATTTT.

The J gene is TRBJ1-1, the V gene TRBV12-3 or TRBV12-4, with D possibly TRBD1 on 5 matching bases. The CDR3 has 13 residues. V gave up 6 bases and J gave up 4 bases, with 12 bases separating them. CDR3 bases: TGTGCCAGCAGGACCGGGGGGTCCACTGAAGCTTTCTTT. Its protein is CASRTGGSTEAFF.

This clone was recorded a few times. The chain links TRBV21-1 to TRBJ2-7; the D call TRBD2 from the table was never checked on the DNA. TRBV21-1 is a documented pseudogene. The CDR3 runs to 15 residues. For the CDR3, the DNA is TGTGCCAGCAGCGACCCTACAGGGAGGGGCTACGAGCAGTACTTC. Protein product: CASSDPTGRGYEQYF.

The gene calls are TRBV3-1 (or the pseudogene TRBV3-2) and TRBJ2-1; unclear D gene. Germline CDR1 and CDR2: LGHDT and YNNKEL (reference sequence). Deletions cut 0 bases from V and 3 bases from J, with 3 bases between. This CDR3 has 13 residues. CDR3 residues: CASSQDRYNEQFF. The CDR3 coding sequence is TGTGCCAGCAGCCAAGATCGCTACAATGAGCAGTTCTTC.

This chain links TRBV4-3 with TRBJ1-5; tentative D call: TRBD1 (6 bases). Trimming shortened V by 1 base and J by 4 bases, and 14 bases separated the two germline ends. The CDR3 consists of 16 residues. The germline V gene encodes CDR1 LGHNA and CDR2 YSLEER. DNA of the CDR3: TGCGCCAGCAGCCAAGCTCTCTTGACAGGTAATCAGCCCCAGCATTTT. The encoded protein is CASSQALLTGNQPQHF.

CDR3 in amino acids: CASSYSSDPGLRKYEQYF. In nucleotides, the CDR3 is TGTGCCAGCAGTTACTCGAGCGACCCGGGACTACGAAAATACGAGCAGTACTTC. The chain is built from TRBV6-2 or TRBV6-3 and TRBJ2-7; TRBD2 matches 7 bases. The CDR3 contains 18 residues. V dropped 0 bases and J dropped 4; count of bases not matched to a gene: 15. The germline V gene has CDR1 MNHEY and CDR2 SVGEGT.

The chain links TRBV6-6 to TRBJ2-3; TRBD2 might be the D (6 bases). CDR3 length: 15 amino acids. Germline V lookup: CDR1 MNHNY, CDR2 SVGAGI (reference sequence). The V and J ends lost 6 bases and 3 bases respectively, with 16 bases between them. As DNA, the CDR3 is TGTGCCAGCAGCTCCTCGGCAGGGAGGACAGATACGCAGTATTTT. Translated: CASSSSAGRTDTQYF.

This chain connects TRBV27 to TRBJ2-7; 8 bases line up with TRBD2. Germline V CDR1 and CDR2: MNHEY, SMNVEV (reference sequence). The CDR3 contains 19 residues. V lost 2 bases, J lost 2 bases, and 17 bases stayed unmatched. CDR3: CASSLKYRRGAYVAYEQYF. The CDR3 DNA reads TGTGCCAGCAGTTTAAAGTATAGGCGGGGGGCTTACGTCGCCTACGAGCAGTACTTC.

J is TRBJ1-5 and V is TRBV9; D remains ambiguous. Trimming pared 0 bases from V and 4 bases from J, leaving 17 bases between. The germline gives CDR1 SGDLS, CDR2 YYNGEE. This CDR3 comprises 17 residues. DNA of the CDR3: TGTGCCAGCAGCGTAGGTCCTCTTACACCCGTAAATCAGCCCCAGCATTTT. Translated, it gives CASSVGPLTPVNQPQHF.